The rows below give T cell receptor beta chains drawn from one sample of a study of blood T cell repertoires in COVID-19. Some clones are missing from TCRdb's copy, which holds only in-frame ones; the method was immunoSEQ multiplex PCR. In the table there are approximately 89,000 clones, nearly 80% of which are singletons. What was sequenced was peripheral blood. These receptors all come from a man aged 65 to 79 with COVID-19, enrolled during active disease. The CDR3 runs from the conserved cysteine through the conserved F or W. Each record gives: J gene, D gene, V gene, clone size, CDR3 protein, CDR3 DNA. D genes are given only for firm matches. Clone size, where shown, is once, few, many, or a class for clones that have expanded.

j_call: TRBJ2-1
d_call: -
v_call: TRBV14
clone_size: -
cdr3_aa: CASSQDTTSYNEQFF
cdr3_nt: TGTGCCAGCAGCCAAGATACTACCTCCTACAATGAGCAGTTCTTC

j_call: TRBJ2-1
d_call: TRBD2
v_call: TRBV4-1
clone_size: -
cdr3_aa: CPSCRQASGGPSSLNEQFF
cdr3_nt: TGCCCCAGCTGTCGACAGGCTAGCGGGGGGCCCAGCAGTCTAAATGAGCAGTTCTTC

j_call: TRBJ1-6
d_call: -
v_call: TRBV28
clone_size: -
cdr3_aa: CASSQRTLGPLHF
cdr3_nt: TGTGCCAGCAGTCAGAGGACACTCGGTCCCCTCCACTTT

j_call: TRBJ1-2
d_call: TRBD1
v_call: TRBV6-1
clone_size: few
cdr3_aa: CASSEPGQANYGYTF
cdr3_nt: TGTGCCAGCAGTGAACCGGGACAGGCGAACTATGGCTACACCTTC

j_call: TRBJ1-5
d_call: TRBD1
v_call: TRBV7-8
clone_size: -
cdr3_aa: CASSQGTGEQPQHF
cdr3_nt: TGTGCCAGCAGCCAAGGGACAGGGGAACAGCCCCAGCATTTT

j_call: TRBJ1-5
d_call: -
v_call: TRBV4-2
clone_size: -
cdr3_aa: CASSQDRLYSNQPQHF
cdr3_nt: TGTGCCAGCAGCCAAGACAGATTGTATAGCAATCAGCCCCAGCATTTT

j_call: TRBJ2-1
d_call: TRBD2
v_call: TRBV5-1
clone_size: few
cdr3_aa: CASKTSVGNEQFF
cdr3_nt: TGCGCCAGCAAAACTAGCGTTGGAAATGAGCAGTTCTTC

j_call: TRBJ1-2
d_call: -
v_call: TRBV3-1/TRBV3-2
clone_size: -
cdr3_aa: CASSHTGTTYTF
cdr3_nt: TGTGCCAGCAGCCATACCGGGACAACCTACACCTTC

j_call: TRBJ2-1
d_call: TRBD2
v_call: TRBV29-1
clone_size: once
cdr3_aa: CSARRLFETSGTGNEQFF
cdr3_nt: TGCAGCGCCCGAAGACTCTTCGAGACTAGCGGGACCGGTAATGAGCAGTTCTTC

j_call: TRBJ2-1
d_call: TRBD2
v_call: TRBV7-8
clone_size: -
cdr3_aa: CATAGIAGGFEQFF
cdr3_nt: TGTGCCACCGCGGGGATAGCGGGAGGTTTTGAGCAGTTCTTC

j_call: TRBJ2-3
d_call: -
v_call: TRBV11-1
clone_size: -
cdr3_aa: CASSRGQITQYF
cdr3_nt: TGTGCCAGCAGCCGAGGACAGATTACGCAGTATTTT

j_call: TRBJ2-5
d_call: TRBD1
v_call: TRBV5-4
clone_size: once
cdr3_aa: CASSLGGTGPQETQYF
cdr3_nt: TGTGCCAGCAGCTTGGGGGGGACAGGGCCGCAAGAGACCCAGTACTTC

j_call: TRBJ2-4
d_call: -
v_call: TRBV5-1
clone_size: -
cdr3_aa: CASSLVGGAAKNIQYF
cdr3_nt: TGCGCCAGCAGCTTGGTGGGGGGAGCGGCCAAAAACATTCAGTACTTC

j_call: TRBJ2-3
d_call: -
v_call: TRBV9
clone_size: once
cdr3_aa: CASSALFGADTQYF
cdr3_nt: TGTGCCAGCAGCGCCCTATTCGGGGCAGATACGCAGTATTTT

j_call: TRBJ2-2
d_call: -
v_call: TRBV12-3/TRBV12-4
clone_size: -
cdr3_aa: CASSLGQERELFF
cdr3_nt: TGTGCCAGCAGTTTGGGGCAGGAGCGGGAGCTGTTTTTT

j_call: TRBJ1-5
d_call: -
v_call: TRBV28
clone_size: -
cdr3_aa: CASSLFEGSSQPQHF
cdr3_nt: TGTGCCAGCAGTTTATTCGAGGGTTCGAGTCAGCCCCAGCATTTT

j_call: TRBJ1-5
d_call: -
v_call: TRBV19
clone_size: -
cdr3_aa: CASSILVLTGWTRNQPQHF
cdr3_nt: TGTGCCAGTAGTATCTTAGTTCTAACAGGGTGGACCCGCAATCAGCCCCAGCATTTT

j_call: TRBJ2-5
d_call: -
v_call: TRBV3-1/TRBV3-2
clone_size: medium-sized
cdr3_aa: CASSQAEETQYF
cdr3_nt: TGTGCCAGCAGCCAAGCAGAAGAGACCCAGTACTTC

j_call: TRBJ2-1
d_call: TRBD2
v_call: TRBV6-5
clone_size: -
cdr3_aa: CASGRVSGDEQFF
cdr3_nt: TGTGCCAGTGGGAGGGTAAGTGGAGATGAGCAGTTCTTC